This T cell receptor (beta chain) was recorded in a study of CD8 T cells in Susac syndrome. This clonotype was counted only a few times. Its antigen is unidentified. This CDR3 contains 15 residues. Germline V lookup: CDR1 SGHDN, CDR2 FVKESK. After removal of 1 base from V and 4 bases from J, the junction contained 7 bases not matched to a gene. The study's findings and limits: The study recognized that the number of individuals in its TCR sequencing and HLA analysis was relatively small.

Reverse transcription used roughly 0.5 to 1 ug RNA and random hexamers. TCRdb called the immunoSEQ multiplex PCR reads again in MiXCR, with one record for every CDR3 protein. There are fewer than 300,000 distinct CDR3 sequences in the sample; roughly 81% occur only once, and about 0.11% lies in the top ten. The specimen sequenced was CD8+ T cells from PBMCs. The clonotype originates from a human donor with multiple sclerosis. The chain combines TRBV14 with TRBJ2-7, with 7 bases lining up with TRBD2. The CDR3 sequence is CASSQGSLADYEQYF. In nucleotides, the CDR3 is TGTGCCAGCAGCCAAGGATCCCTAGCGGATTACGAGCAGTACTTC.